The T cell receptor (beta chain) under discussion was sequenced for a study of tumor and adjacent non-tumor tissue in lung cancer. About the study: Stage I to III disease affected 10 men and roughly five women aged about 31 to 80. Study observations and caveats: TCR diversity was significantly greater in tumor than normal lung tissue.

RNA was extracted from bulk tissue without any cell sorting. The normal lung tissue was taken more than 3 cm from the tumor edge. Between August and November 2014, newly diagnosed, chemotherapy-naive lung cancer patients underwent thoracic surgery in China. Note on this clonotype: Its antigen remains unidentified.

TCRbeta libraries were built with three rounds of nested PCR, modified from ARM-PCR. TCRdb recomputed calls from the multiplex PCR reads with MiXCR, one row per CDR3 protein. In the table there are some 100,000 distinct CDR3 sequences, roughly 80% of which are singletons. Germline V gene data show CDR1 as KGHDR and CDR2 as SFDVKD. V lost 4 bases to trimming and J lost 10 bases; unmatched junction nucleotides: 12. This CDR3 contains 16 residues. The TCR comes from a man in his 60s with small cell lung cancer. Sequencing input: distant non-tumor lung tissue. The chain combines TRBV24-1 with TRBJ2-1, with 10 bases that match TRBD2. CDR3 DNA: TGTGCCACCAGTGACCCGAGCGGGAGGGTCTCCCCCGAGCAGTTCTTC. Amino acids: CATSDPSGRVSPEQFF.